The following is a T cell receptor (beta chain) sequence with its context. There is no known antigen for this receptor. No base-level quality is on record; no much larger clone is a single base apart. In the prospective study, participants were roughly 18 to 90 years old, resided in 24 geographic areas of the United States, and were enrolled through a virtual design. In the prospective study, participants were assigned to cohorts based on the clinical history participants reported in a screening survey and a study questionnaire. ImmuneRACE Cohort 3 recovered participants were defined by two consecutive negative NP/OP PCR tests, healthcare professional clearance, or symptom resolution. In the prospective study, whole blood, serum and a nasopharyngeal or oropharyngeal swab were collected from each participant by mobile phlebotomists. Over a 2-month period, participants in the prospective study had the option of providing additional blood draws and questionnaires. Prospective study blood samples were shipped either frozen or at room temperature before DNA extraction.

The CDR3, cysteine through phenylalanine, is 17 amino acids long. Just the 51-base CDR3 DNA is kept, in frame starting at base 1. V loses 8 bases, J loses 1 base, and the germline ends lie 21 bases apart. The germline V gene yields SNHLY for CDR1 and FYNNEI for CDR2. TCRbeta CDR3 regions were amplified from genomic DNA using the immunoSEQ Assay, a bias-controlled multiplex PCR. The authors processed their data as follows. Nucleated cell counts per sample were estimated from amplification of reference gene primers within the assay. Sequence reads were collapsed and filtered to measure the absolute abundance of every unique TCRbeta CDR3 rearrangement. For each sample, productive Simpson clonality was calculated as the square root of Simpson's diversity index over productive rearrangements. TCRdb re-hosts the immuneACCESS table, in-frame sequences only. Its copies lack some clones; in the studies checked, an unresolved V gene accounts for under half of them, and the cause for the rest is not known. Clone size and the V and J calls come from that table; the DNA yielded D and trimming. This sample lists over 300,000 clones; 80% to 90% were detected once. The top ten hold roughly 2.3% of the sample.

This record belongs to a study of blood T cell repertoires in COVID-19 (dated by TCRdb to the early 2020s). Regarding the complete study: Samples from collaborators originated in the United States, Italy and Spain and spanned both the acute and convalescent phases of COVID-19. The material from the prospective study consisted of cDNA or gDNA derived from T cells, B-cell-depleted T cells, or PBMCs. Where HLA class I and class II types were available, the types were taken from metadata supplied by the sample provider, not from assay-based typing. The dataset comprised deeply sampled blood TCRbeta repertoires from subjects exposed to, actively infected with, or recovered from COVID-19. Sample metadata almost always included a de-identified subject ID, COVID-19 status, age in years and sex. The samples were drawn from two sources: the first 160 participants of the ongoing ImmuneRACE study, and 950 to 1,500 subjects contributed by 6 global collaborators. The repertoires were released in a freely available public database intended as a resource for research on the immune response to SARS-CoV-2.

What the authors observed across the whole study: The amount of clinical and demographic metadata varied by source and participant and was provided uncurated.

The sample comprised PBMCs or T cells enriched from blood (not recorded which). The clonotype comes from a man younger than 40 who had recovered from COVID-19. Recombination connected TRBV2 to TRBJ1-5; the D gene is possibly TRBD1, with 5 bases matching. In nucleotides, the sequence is TGTGCCAGCGGCAGGGTGCCGGGGGAGTACAGCAATCAGCCCCAGCATTTT. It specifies CASGRVPGEYSNQPQHF.